One and the same sample provided the 29 T cell receptor beta chains below, sequenced in a study of cytomegalovirus exposure and HLA in healthy donors. The study ran its PCR with 60 Vbeta and 13 Jbeta primers. The method was immunoSEQ multiplex PCR; TCRdb's version includes in-frame clones alone and lacks a portion of them. The table counts about 160,000 clones; roughly 2% lies in the top ten. Sequenced material: PBMCs. The receptors here all came from a man aged 30 to 39 in good health and CMV-seronegative.

J is TRBJ2-7 and V is TRBV28, with D perhaps TRBD1 (6 bases). CDR1 is MDHEN, CDR2 SYDVKM, per germline. CDR3 length: 15 amino acids. Trimming shortened V by 5 bases and J by 0 bases, and 14 bases separated the two germline ends. The CDR3 reads CASSPAGTLSYEQYF. CDR3 in DNA: TGTGCCAGCAGTCCCGCCGGGACACTCTCCTACGAGCAGTACTTC.

This rearrangement joins TRBV7-3 to TRBJ2-5; TRBD1 agrees at 7 bases. CDR3 length equals 13 residues. Germline V gene sequence: CDR1 SGHTA, CDR2 FQGTGA. J gave up 3 bases and V 5 bases, and 3 bases lay outside the gene matches. This chain's CDR3 is CASSAGTEETQYF. The DNA for the CDR3 is TGTGCCAGCAGCGCCGGGACAGAAGAGACCCAGTACTTC.

The chain carries TRBV2 and TRBJ2-1, with 9 bases aligning to TRBD2. The V segment lost 8 bases and the J segment 7 bases; nucleotides outside the gene matches: 15. Germline CDR1 is SNHLY and CDR2 is FYNNEI. The CDR3 has 16 amino acids. The CDR3 coding sequence is TGTGCCAGCCGGAGGGGTTTTAGCGGGAGCTTTAATGAGCAGTTCTTC. This gives the protein CASRRGFSGSFNEQFF.

The rearrangement joins TRBV10-3 to TRBJ2-3, with a possible D match to TRBD1 (6 bases). The ends were cut back, 6 bases at V and 4 bases at J, with 17 bases in the middle. Germline lookup yields CDR1 ENHRY and CDR2 SYGVKD. The CDR3 runs to 15 residues. The CDR3 is CAISDRPTVPDTQYF. The DNA for the CDR3 is TGTGCCATCAGCGACAGGCCCACGGTTCCAGATACGCAGTATTTT.

The chain employs TRBV6-5 and TRBJ1-1; D call uncertain. Germline V gene data show CDR1 as MNHEY and CDR2 as SVGAGI. The length of the CDR3 is 13 residues. The V gene lost 3 bases and the J gene lost 1 base, with 6 bases spanning the gap. CDR3 residues: CASSYLRNTEAFF. In nucleotides, the CDR3 is TGTGCCAGCAGTTATCTGAGGAACACTGAAGCTTTCTTT.

The chain uses TRBV9 and TRBJ2-2; 8 nucleotides match TRBD1. V shed 1 base and J 7 bases; nucleotides not matched to a gene: 3. Germline V gene lookup returns CDR1 SGDLS and CDR2 YYNGEE. The CDR3 has 14 residues. The CDR3 DNA reads TGTGCCAGCAGCGTACAGGGGGCAGGCGGGGAGCTGTTTTTT. It translates to CASSVQGAGGELFF.

This chain uses TRBV5-1 with TRBJ2-2; D gene ambiguous. Trimming cost V 1 base and J 1 base, with 8 bases left between them. Germline CDR1 and CDR2: SGHRS and YFSETQ. The CDR3 extends over 15 amino acids. The CDR3 DNA is TGCGCCAGCAGCTTGTTGGGCCAGAACACCGGGGAGCTGTTTTTT. It is translated as CASSLLGQNTGELFF.

The gene calls are TRBV6-1 and TRBJ2-7, with D possibly matching TRBD2 (5 bases). The germline V gene encodes CDR1 MNHNS and CDR2 SASEGT. V was cut by 2 bases and J by 11 bases, with 16 bases left in between. This CDR3 spans 13 amino acids. The CDR3, as DNA: TGTGCCAGCAGTGAAACTAGACCGGTGTATGAGTACTTC. Translated, it gives CASSETRPVYEYF.

The chain combines TRBV6-5 with TRBJ1-5, with a weak D call TRBD1 (6 bases). CDR3 length: 14 residues. Germline CDR1 is MNHEY and CDR2 is SVGAGI. Between the trimmed V and J ends, which lost 2 bases and 6 bases, there was a span of 11 bases. The CDR3 loop is CASSYETRGQPQHF. The CDR3 DNA reads TGTGCCAGCAGTTACGAAACCAGGGGTCAGCCCCAGCATTTT.

This chain links TRBV18 with TRBJ2-1, with D unclear. This CDR3 region has 16 residues. V lost 8 bases and J lost 5, with 22 bases in between. Germline loops: CDR1 KGHSH, CDR2 LQKENI. CDR3 DNA: TGTGCCAGCCCCAACCTTTCAGACTTAAAAAACAATGAGCAGTTCTTC. It specifies CASPNLSDLKNNEQFF.

The chain joins TRBV25-1 to TRBJ2-5; TRBD2 matches at 7 bases. The V segment lost 2 bases and the J segment 3 bases; nucleotides outside the gene matches: 15. CDR3 length: 18 residues. Germline lookup yields CDR1 MGHDK and CDR2 SYGVNS. The CDR3 here is CASSEQNNPPGGKETQYF. In DNA, the CDR3 is TGTGCCAGCAGTGAACAAAACAACCCGCCGGGAGGAAAAGAGACCCAGTACTTC. The full variable domain, with the rest looked up from reference TRBV25-1 and TRBJ2-5, is EADIYQTPRYLVIGTGKKITLECSQTMGHDKMYWYQQDPGMELHLIHYSYGVNSTEKGDLSSESTVSRIRTEHFPLTLESARPSHTSQYLCASSEQNNPPGGKETQYFGPGTRLLVL.

The V call is TRBV6-5, the J call TRBJ1-5, with unresolved D. Germline assignment: CDR1 MNHEY and CDR2 SVGAGI. The CDR3 is 14 residues long. Trimming removed 5 bases from V and 5 bases from J, with 13 bases in between. CDR3 coding DNA: TGTGCCAGCAGTCCCGACTCGACTTATCAGCCCCAGCATTTT. Amino acids: CASSPDSTYQPQHF.

The V gene is TRBV7-8, the J gene TRBJ2-7; TRBD1 matches 8 bases. Germline V gene lookup returns CDR1 SGHVS and CDR2 FQNEAQ. CDR3 length equals 15 residues. J lost 4 bases, V lost 4 bases, and 9 bases had no gene match. The CDR3 region is CASSSGTGERYEQYF. DNA of the CDR3: TGTGCCAGCAGCTCCGGGACAGGCGAACGGTACGAGCAGTACTTC.

The CDR3 loop reads CASRTGVWNEQFF. For the CDR3, the DNA is TGTGCCAGCAGGACAGGGGTGTGGAATGAGCAGTTCTTC. This chain uses TRBV6-5 with TRBJ2-1, with TRBD1 matching 8 bases. The CDR3 extends over 13 amino acids. V shed 6 bases, J shed 7 bases, and the junction held 5 bases outside the gene matches. Germline values: CDR1 MNHEY, CDR2 SVGAGI.

This chain connects TRBV25-1 to TRBJ1-2, with a tentative D call TRBD1 (5 bases). Germline assignment: CDR1 MGHDK and CDR2 SYGVNS. Trimming shortened V by 3 bases and J by 8 bases, and 10 bases separated the two germline ends. This CDR3 spans 12 amino acids. The CDR3 reads CASSETDWGYTF. As DNA, the CDR3 is TGTGCCAGCAGTGAGACAGACTGGGGCTACACCTTC.

The CDR3 here is CASSFAGGNGYTF. The CDR3 DNA follows: TGTGCCAGCAGCTTTGCGGGGGGTAATGGCTACACCTTC. The genes are TRBV5-5 and TRBJ1-2, with D possibly matching TRBD1 (5 bases). Trimming stripped 2 bases from V and 6 bases from J, with 11 bases between. The CDR3 has 13 amino acids. Per germline, CDR1 SGHKS and CDR2 YYEKEE (reference sequence).

This sequence joins TRBV7-2 and TRBJ2-5; the D is unclear. Germline lookup yields CDR1 SGHTA and CDR2 FQGNSA. CDR3 length: 11 residues. V was shortened by 6 bases and J by 2 bases, with 4 bases between the two germline ends. CDR3 in DNA: TGTGCCAGCAGGGCTCAAGAGACCCAGTACTTC. Translating gives CASRAQETQYF.

The chain is built from TRBV12-5 and TRBJ2-2, with TRBD2 as a possible D gene (6 bases). Germline loops: CDR1 LGHNT, CDR2 FRNRAP. CDR3 length: 13 residues. V was cut by 7 bases and J by 6 bases, with 12 bases left in between. CDR3 DNA: TGTGCTAGTGCCTCGGGACTCCCCGGGGAGCTGTTTTTT. Translation: CASASGLPGELFF.

The chain couples TRBV6-1 to TRBJ2-3; D is perhaps TRBD1 (6 bases). The CDR3 runs 14 residues. CDR1 MNHNS and CDR2 SASEGT come from the germline V gene. V lost 8 bases, J lost 2 bases, and 14 bases lay in between. The CDR3 region has the DNA TGTGCCAGCGAGCTCAGGGGATTCACAGATACGCAGTATTTT. Amino acid sequence: CASELRGFTDTQYF.

The J gene is TRBJ2-7, the V gene TRBV7-2; the D gene is possibly TRBD2 (5 bases). The CDR3 extends over 14 amino acids. Germline V gene sequence: CDR1 SGHTA, CDR2 FQGNSA. Trimming left V 1 base short and J 1 base short, with 8 bases between. The CDR3 loop is CASSLGGPSYEQYF. DNA of the CDR3: TGTGCCAGCAGCTTAGGCGGGCCTTCCTACGAGCAGTACTTC.

The chain links TRBV5-4 to TRBJ1-2, with D perhaps matching TRBD1 (6 bases). V was trimmed by 0 bases and J by 2 bases, leaving 14 bases between them. CDR1 SGHNT and CDR2 YYREEE come from the germline V gene (reference sequence). The CDR3 runs 16 residues. CDR3 residues: CASSLARTDQNYGYTF. The CDR3 coding sequence is TGTGCCAGCAGCTTGGCCCGGACAGATCAAAACTATGGCTACACCTTC. The variable domain in full, with the rest retrieved from reference TRBV5-4 and TRBJ1-2, is ETGVTQSPTHLIKTRGQQVTLRCSSQSGHNTVSWYQQALGQGPQFIFQYYREEENGRGNFPPRFSGLQFPNYSSELNVNALELDDSALYLCASSLARTDQNYGYTFGSGTRLTVV.

The rearrangement joins TRBV28 to TRBJ1-1; 9 positions match TRBD1. Germline V gene lookup returns CDR1 MDHEN and CDR2 SYDVKM. The CDR3 totals 13 residues. J gave up 7 bases and V 1 base, and 1 base lay outside the gene matches. CDR3 residues: CASSLLTGGEAFF. The DNA of the CDR3 is TGTGCCAGCAGTTTATTGACAGGGGGTGAAGCTTTCTTT.

This chain links TRBV7-8 with TRBJ2-7; 8 bases agree with TRBD2. CDR3 length: 14 amino acids. Germline trimming cut 0 bases from V and 5 bases from J; bases unmatched to any gene: 3. Per germline, CDR1 SGHVS and CDR2 FQNEAQ. This CDR3 reads CASSLAPGGHEQYF. Written as DNA, the CDR3 is TGTGCCAGCAGCTTAGCCCCGGGGGGGCACGAGCAGTACTTC.

The chain is built from TRBV15 and TRBJ1-5; 8 bases map to TRBD1. This CDR3 has 15 amino acids. The ends lost 1 base at V and 4 bases at J; junction bases unmatched: 3. Germline V gene sequence: CDR1 LNHNV, CDR2 YYDKDF (reference sequence). The CDR3 DNA is TGTGCCACCAGCAGAGCCGGGACAGGTAATCAGCCCCAGCATTTT. Protein: CATSRAGTGNQPQHF.

The chain combines TRBV27 with TRBJ2-7, with D perhaps matching TRBD1 (6 bases). The V gene lost 3 bases and the J gene lost 4 bases, with 13 bases spanning the gap. The CDR3 contains 14 residues. Germline loops: CDR1 MNHEY, CDR2 SMNVEV (reference sequence). For the CDR3, the DNA is TGTGCCAGCAGTTTTACAGGGAGCACATACGAGCAGTACTTC. It specifies CASSFTGSTYEQYF.

V usage is TRBV10-2 and J usage is TRBJ2-5; D uncertain. The J call is in doubt because the DNA end fits TRBJ2-7 better. This CDR3 is built from 11 residues. Germline assignment: CDR1 WSHSY and CDR2 SAAADI. The CDR3: CASSADYEQYF. The DNA of the CDR3 is TGCGCCAGCAGTGCCGACTACGAGCAGTACTTC.

The V call is TRBV19, the J call TRBJ1-5; the D is unclear. The CDR3 sequence is 16 residues long. The V gene lost 1 base and the J gene lost 5 bases, with 15 bases spanning the gap. Germline V gene data show CDR1 as LNHDA and CDR2 as SQIVND (reference sequence). Here the CDR3 DNA reads TGTGCCAGTAGTATAGGGGCGAGAAGGTGGGATCAGCCCCAGCATTTT. This codes for CASSIGARRWDQPQHF.

The V gene is TRBV10-1, the J gene TRBJ2-3; possibly TRBD1 for D (5 bases). This CDR3 region has 15 residues. Germline V lookup: CDR1 WNHNN, CDR2 SYGVQD (reference sequence). V gave up 4 bases and J gave up 0 bases, with 11 bases separating them. CDR3 amino acids: CASSAPTASTDTQYF. CDR3 sequence (DNA): TGCGCCAGCAGTGCACCGACAGCTAGCACAGATACGCAGTATTTT.

V gene TRBV5-6 combines with J gene TRBJ1-2; perhaps TRBD1 as D (6 bases). Looked up from germline, CDR1 is SGHDT and CDR2 is YYEEEE. V was clipped by 1 base and J by 5 bases, with 15 bases between them. This CDR3 spans 15 amino acids. The CDR3 spells CASSLWATGLYGYTF. Written as DNA, the CDR3 is TGTGCCAGCAGCTTGTGGGCGACAGGCTTGTATGGCTACACCTTC. Full variable domain (rest looked up from reference TRBV5-6 and TRBJ1-2): DAGVTQSPTHLIKTRGQQVTLRCSPKSGHDTVSWYQQALGQGPQFIFQYYEEEERQRGNFPDRFSGHQFPNYSSELNVNALLLGDSALYLCASSLWATGLYGYTFGSGTRLTVV.